This TCR beta chain derives from a study of CD4 T cells in relation to SARS-CoV-2 and coronaviruses. Study information: After roughly 9 days of antigen culture, PBMC TCR beta CDR3s were sequenced. Negative control cultures got HIV-1 Nef peptides or no peptide. The restricting HLA molecule for shared crossreactive spike epitopes was mapped.

This table comes from immunoSEQ multiplex PCR, and its TCRdb copy is limited to in-frame clones, with some not included. The sample records 20,000 to 25,000 clones, over 60% being singletons. Concerning this clone: Its antigen is not identified.

The CDR3 totals 14 residues. V shed 1 base and J shed 5 bases, with 12 bases lying between them. Looked up from germline, CDR1 is SGHRS and CDR2 is YFSETQ. Study observations and caveats: In around 60% of donors, memory CD4+ clonotypes crossrecognized SARS-CoV-2 and at least one common cold coronavirus spike.

Unexposed donor CD4+ T cells date from about 2011-2019, before the COVID-19 pandemic. CD4+ T cells were isolated from the cells after 10 days of culture. The TCR sequence derives from a human donor in good health. The sequenced sample was CD4+ T cells from PBMCs, cultured in vitro. The chain has TRBV5-1 and TRBJ2-5; a weak D match, TRBD1 (5 bases). The CDR3 DNA follows: TGCGCCAGCAGCTTGAGGGGTATGAGGGAGACCCAGTACTTC. Translation gives CASSLRGMRETQYF. The full variable domain, completed using reference TRBV5-1 and TRBJ2-5, is KAGVTQTPRYLIKTRGQQVTLSCSPISGHRSVSWYQQTPGQGLQFLFEYFSETQRNKGNFPGRFSGRQFSNSRSEMNVSTLELGDSALYLCASSLRGMRETQYFGPGTRLLVL.